The source of this TCR beta chain is a study of T cell repertoires in cytomegalovirus infection. Germline assignment: CDR1 SGHVS and CDR2 FQNEAQ. Trimming took 5 bases from V and 4 from J, leaving 6 bases between them. CDR3 length: 12 amino acids. TCRdb re-called the reads with MiXCR, one entry per CDR3 protein. The sample has around 490,000 distinct CDR3 sequences, more than 20% seen once; the top ten hold approximately 13%. This clonotype came up many times. The genes are TRBV7-8 and TRBJ1-5; D is uncertain. The specimen was PBMCs. The origin of this receptor is a human donor in good health (CMV status not recorded). Some clones in this sample may be carry-over from other donors' samples. The CDR3 sequence: CASSPINQPQHF. CDR3 sequence (DNA): TGTGCCAGCAGCCCGATAAATCAGCCCCAGCATTTT.